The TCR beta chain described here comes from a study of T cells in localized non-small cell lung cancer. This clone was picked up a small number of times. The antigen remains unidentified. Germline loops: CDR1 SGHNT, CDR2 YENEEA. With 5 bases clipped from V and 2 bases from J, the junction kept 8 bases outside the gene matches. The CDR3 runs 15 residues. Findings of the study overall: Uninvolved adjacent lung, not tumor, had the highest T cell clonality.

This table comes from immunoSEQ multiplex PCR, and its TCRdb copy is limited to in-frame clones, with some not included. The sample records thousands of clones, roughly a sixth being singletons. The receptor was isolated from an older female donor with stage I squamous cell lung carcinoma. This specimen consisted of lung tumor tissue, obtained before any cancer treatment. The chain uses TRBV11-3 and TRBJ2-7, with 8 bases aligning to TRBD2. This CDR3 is CASSPRLAPTYEQYF. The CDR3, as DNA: TGTGCCAGCAGCCCCAGACTAGCGCCGACCTACGAGCAGTACTTC.